In this sample, the clone carrying this TCR beta chain turned up a few times. The antigen is not known. This specimen belongs to a study of identical twins. Unique molecular identifiers were present on the cDNA, which also gained a universal primer site by template switching. TCRdb analysed the 5' RACE reads with MiXCR anew, one entry per CDR3 protein. The sample consists of hundreds of thousands of distinct CDR3 sequences, about 22% of them appearing once. This CDR3 has 11 residues. Between the trimmed V and J ends, which lost 2 bases and 14 bases, there was a span of 10 bases. Germline-derived CDR1 and CDR2 are SEHNR and FQNEAQ (reference sequence). Findings and limits, study-wide: Insertions were fewer in abundant cord blood beta clonotypes, whereas memory repertoires showed none of this pattern.

The same sample was also studied in work on yellow fever vaccine responses in identical twins.

This TCR was recovered from a woman under 30 in good health. The chain recombines TRBV7-9 with TRBJ2-1; D is unclear. The sequencing sample was made of CD4+ T cells sorted from blood. CDR3 sequence (DNA): TGTGCCAGCAGCTTATCCGCTAAAAAGTTCTTC. Residues: CASSLSAKKFF.